This entry lists 31 T cell receptor beta chains sequenced from one sample in a study of response to subunit inactivated influenza vaccine. TCRdb independently ran MiXCR on the RT-PCR reads; one entry per CDR3 protein. This sample has about 520,000 distinct CDR3 sequences; roughly 25% occur once, and the top ten carry 1.5% to 2%. The specimen was CD4+ T cells sorted from PBMCs, collected less than 6 days after vaccination. All receptors derive from a man aged 50 to 59 who received an inactivated influenza vaccine.

This sequence joins TRBV4-3 and TRBJ1-4, with D maybe TRBD1 (6 bases). In germline, CDR1 is LGHNA, CDR2 YSLEER. Trimming left V 6 bases short and J 8 bases short, with 19 bases between. The CDR3 is 15 amino acids. The CDR3: CASSLGRGMSEKLFF. DNA of the CDR3: TGCGCCAGCAGTTTAGGCAGGGGAATGTCCGAAAAACTGTTTTTT.

This chain joins TRBV24-1 and TRBJ2-3, with D maybe TRBD2 (5 bases). V was shortened by 5 bases and J by 3 bases, with 14 bases between the two germline ends. This CDR3 is 15 amino acids long. Germline CDR1 KGHDR, CDR2 SFDVKD. The DNA for the CDR3 is TGTGCCACCAGTGGTAGCGTGGAGGTGACAGATACGCAGTATTTT. This codes for CATSGSVEVTDTQYF.

The chain employs TRBV11-2 and TRBJ1-1; TRBD1 is a possible D gene (5 bases). Germline-derived CDR1 and CDR2 are SGHAT and FQNNGV. The ends were cut back, 2 bases at V and 4 bases at J, with 14 bases in the middle. The CDR3 spans 15 residues. CDR3 sequence (DNA): TGTGCCAGCAGCTTAAGTTATGGGGGAGTCACTGAAGCTTTCTTT. Translation gives CASSLSYGGVTEAFF.

A few counts support this clonotype. The gene calls are TRBV12-3 or TRBV12-4 and TRBJ2-3, with TRBD1 as a possible D gene (5 bases). V lost 6 bases and J 4 bases, leaving 14 bases between the germline ends. This CDR3 region has 14 residues. This CDR3 is CASRRVAGSDTQYF. CDR3 nucleotides: TGTGCCAGCAGACGCGTGGCAGGGTCAGATACGCAGTATTTT.

The DNA for the CDR3 is TGCAGCGTTGTGCTAGCGGGAGTTGTCTACGAGCAGTACTTC. Translated: CSVVLAGVVYEQYF. The genes are TRBV29-1 and TRBJ2-7; TRBD2 aligns across 10 bases. V gave up 4 bases and J gave up 3 bases; unmatched junction bases: 6. This CDR3 spans 14 amino acids. CDR1 and CDR2 (germline): SQVTM, ANQGSEA.

This clonotype was recorded a few times. V gene TRBV24-1 combines with J gene TRBJ2-3; 9 bases are shared with TRBD1. CDR1 is KGHDR, CDR2 SFDVKD, per germline. The CDR3 covers 16 residues. J lost 3 bases, V lost 4 bases, and 7 bases had no gene match. DNA of the CDR3: TGTGCCACCAGTGACCCCGGGACAGGGAGTACAGATACGCAGTATTTT. This translates into CATSDPGTGSTDTQYF.

The rearrangement joins TRBV7-2 to TRBJ2-1; the D call may be TRBD1 or TRBD2 (5 bases each). CDR1 is SGHTA and CDR2 is FQGNSA in the germline V gene. The CDR3 sequence is 16 residues long. V lost 2 bases to trimming and J lost 3 bases, with 14 bases between them. CDR3 in amino acids: CASSLPRGAGYNEQFF. CDR3 bases: TGTGCCAGCAGCTTACCCCGAGGGGCTGGCTACAATGAGCAGTTCTTC. Drawing the rest from reference TRBV7-2 and TRBJ2-1, the complete variable domain is GAGVSQSPSNKVTEKGKDVELRCDPISGHTALYWYRQSLGQGLEFLIYFQGNSAPDKSGLPSDRFSAERTGGSVSTLTIQRTQQEDSAVYLCASSLPRGAGYNEQFFGPGTRLTVL.

The J gene is TRBJ2-7, the V gene TRBV5-5; 8 positions agree with TRBD1. Per germline, CDR1 SGHKS and CDR2 YYEKEE (reference sequence). This CDR3 spans 15 amino acids. J gave up 3 bases and V 0 bases, and 5 bases lay outside the gene matches. The CDR3 is CASSLALGQGYEQYF. CDR3 sequence (DNA): TGTGCCAGCAGCTTGGCCTTAGGACAGGGCTACGAGCAGTACTTC.

This clonotype was seen a few times. The chain carries TRBV4-2 and TRBJ2-3; 9 bases are shared with TRBD1. With V trimmed by 0 bases and J by 0 bases, 1 base remained unmatched. This CDR3 is built from 16 residues. Germline CDR1 and CDR2: LGHNA and YNFKEQ. CDR3 protein: CASSQEGTGSTDTQYF. DNA of the CDR3: TGTGCCAGCAGCCAAGAGGGGACAGGGAGCACAGATACGCAGTATTTT.

In this sample, this clonotype turned up many times. The gene calls are TRBV14 and TRBJ2-7, with D hard to call. Trimming took off 5 bases at V and 6 bases at J, with 14 bases between the two ends. The germline V gene has CDR1 SGHDN and CDR2 FVKESK. There are 13 residues in the CDR3. The CDR3 DNA sequence: TGTGCCAGCAGCAGGAGCTCAACGGCCGAGCAGTACTTC. Its translation: CASSRSSTAEQYF.

This clonotype appeared a few times. The chain's CDR3 is CASSLRTGMTGELFF. The CDR3 DNA reads TGTGCCAGCAGCCTACGGACAGGGATGACCGGGGAGCTGTTTTTT. V and J are TRBV5-5 and TRBJ2-2, with TRBD1 matching over 8 bases. Per germline, CDR1 SGHKS and CDR2 YYEKEE (reference sequence). The J segment lost 5 bases and the V segment lost 4 bases, leaving 7 bases of the junction unmatched. The CDR3 covers 15 residues.

The V gene is TRBV7-9, the J gene TRBJ2-2; tentatively, D is TRBD1 (6 bases). Germline CDR1 and CDR2: SEHNR and FQNEAQ (reference sequence). V lost 5 bases to trimming and J lost 5 bases, with 21 bases between them. The CDR3 is 17 amino acids. The CDR3 DNA reads TGTGCCAGCAGCCCCGTGTTCCGGCAGGGGAGAACCGGGGAGCTGTTTTTT. Translated, it gives CASSPVFRQGRTGELFF. Combining the CDR3 with reference TRBV7-9 and TRBJ2-2 gives the whole variable domain DTGVSQNPRHKITKRGQNVTFRCDPISEHNRLYWYRQTLGQGPEFLTYFQNEAQLEKSRLLSDRFSAERPKGSFSTLEIQRTEQGDSAMYLCASSPVFRQGRTGELFFGEGSRLTVL.

This clonotype appeared a single time. This sequence joins TRBV11-2 and TRBJ2-5, with D uncertain. CDR1 is SGHAT and CDR2 is FQNNGV in the germline V gene. This CDR3 has 14 amino acids. V lost 5 bases to trimming and J lost 5 bases, with 15 bases between them. CDR3 loop: CASSQGTFEETQYF. The CDR3 nucleotides are TGTGCCAGCAGCCAAGGCACTTTCGAGGAGACCCAGTACTTC.

The rearrangement joins TRBV14 to TRBJ1-1, with no clear D. With 3 bases removed from V and 4 bases from J, the gap between germline ends came to 12 bases. The CDR3 spans 14 residues. CDR1 and CDR2 (germline): SGHDN, FVKESK. The CDR3 sequence: CASSHLGLSTEAFF. The DNA for the CDR3 is TGTGCCAGCAGCCATCTCGGACTGAGCACTGAAGCTTTCTTT.

J is TRBJ1-6 and V is TRBV20-1; D call uncertain. Trimming pared 5 bases from V and 4 bases from J, leaving 15 bases between. The CDR3 covers 15 residues. In germline, CDR1 is DFQATT, CDR2 SNEGSKA (reference sequence). In DNA, the CDR3 is TGCAGTGCTGGAACTCCAGGTTATTATAATTCACCCCTCCACTTT. Translating it yields CSAGTPGYYNSPLHF.

The rearrangement uses TRBV12-3 or TRBV12-4 and TRBJ1-5; D gene uncertain. The ends were cut back, 7 bases at V and 2 bases at J, with 6 bases in the middle. This CDR3 region has 12 residues. This CDR3 reads CASTEGNQPQHF. As DNA, the CDR3 is TGTGCCAGCACCGAGGGCAATCAGCCCCAGCATTTT.

This clonotype was detected only a few times. This rearrangement joins TRBV20-1 to TRBJ2-3; 8 bases fit TRBD1. The V gene's germline CDR1 is DFQATT and CDR2 SNEGSKA (reference sequence). V shed 4 bases, J shed 4 bases, and the junction held 7 bases outside the gene matches. The CDR3 has 14 amino acids. This CDR3 is CSANDRGSSDTQYF. In DNA form, the CDR3 reads TGCAGTGCTAACGACAGGGGTTCTTCAGATACGCAGTATTTT.

The chain couples TRBV5-1 to TRBJ2-1; 12 bases agree with TRBD2. The germline gives CDR1 SGHRS, CDR2 YFSETQ. V was clipped by 0 bases and J by 8 bases; unmatched bases: 3. The CDR3 length is 15 residues. The CDR3 bases are TGCGCCAGCAGCTTGGCTAGCGGGGGGGCTGATGAGCAGTTCTTC. The encoded protein is CASSLASGGADEQFF.

On this clonotype itself: A much larger clone lies one base from this, so it may be a read error. The rearrangement links TRBV27 to TRBJ2-5; 7 positions agree with TRBD1. V shed 7 bases, J shed 0 bases, and the junction held 8 bases outside the gene matches. Looked up from germline, CDR1 is MNHEY and CDR2 is SMNVEV (reference sequence). The CDR3 has 15 amino acids. The CDR3 coding sequence is TGTGCCAGCAATGGAGACAGGGAGTACCAAGAGACCCAGTACTTC. Translation gives CASNGDREYQETQYF.

The chain couples TRBV10-3 to TRBJ1-2; 7 nucleotides align to TRBD1. Trimming at V came to 4 bases and at J to 8 bases, leaving 10 bases not matched to a gene. The CDR3 contains 14 residues. In germline, CDR1 is ENHRY, CDR2 SYGVKD. CDR3 in amino acids: CAISGVQGSTGYTF. CDR3 sequence (DNA): TGTGCCATCAGTGGGGTACAGGGGAGTACGGGCTACACCTTC.

The CDR3 DNA is TGTGCCAGCAGCCCGGGACTAACTGAGCAGTTCTTC. Residues: CASSPGLTEQFF. The genes are TRBV7-9 and TRBJ2-1; TRBD2 aligns across 7 bases. CDR1 is SEHNR, CDR2 FQNEAQ, per germline (reference sequence). Trimming at V came to 5 bases and at J to 9 bases, leaving 4 bases not matched to a gene. This CDR3 has 12 amino acids.

The chain couples TRBV7-2 to TRBJ2-5; possible D gene TRBD2, 6 bases. Germline CDR1 is SGHTA and CDR2 is FQGNSA. CDR3 size: 16 residues. V lost 0 bases and J lost 2, with 13 bases in between. The CDR3 DNA sequence: TGTGCCAGCAGCTTAGCGGGGCGGGGAACTCAAGAGACCCAGTACTTC. It translates to CASSLAGRGTQETQYF.

The J gene is TRBJ2-2, the V gene TRBV2; D remains unclear. CDR1 and CDR2 from the germline V gene are SNHLY and FYNNEI. The CDR3 length is 10 residues. V was pared by 4 bases and J by 13 bases, with 7 bases between. Here the CDR3 reads CASSAYRLFF. The CDR3 bases are TGTGCCAGCAGTGCTTACAGGCTGTTTTTT. Filled out from reference TRBV2 and TRBJ2-2, the complete variable domain reads EPEVTQTPSHQVTQMGQEVILRCVPISNHLYFYWYRQILGQKVEFLVSFYNNEISEKSEIFDDQFSVERPDGSNFTLKIRSTKLEDSAMYFCASSAYRLFFGEGSRLTVL.

This clonotype turned up a few times. The chain uses TRBV12-3 or TRBV12-4 and TRBJ2-6, with 13 bases lining up with TRBD2. This CDR3 spans 17 amino acids. J was trimmed by 4 bases and V by 5 bases; bases with no gene match: 5. The CDR3 DNA reads TGTGCCAGCAGTCTGGGACTAGCGGGGACCGGGGCCAACGTCCTGACTTTC. Its translation is CASSLGLAGTGANVLTF.

This clonotype was detected a few times. The genes are TRBV7-9 and TRBJ2-1; 10 bases are a match to TRBD2. Losses at the gene ends were 6 bases for V and 0 bases for J; bases not matched to a gene: 5. The CDR3 loop spans 16 amino acids. Per the germline V gene, CDR1 is SEHNR and CDR2 is FQNEAQ (reference sequence). The CDR3 here is CASRLAGATSYNEQFF. Written as DNA, the CDR3 is TGTGCCAGCAGGCTAGCGGGAGCGACCTCCTACAATGAGCAGTTCTTC.

The rearrangement uses TRBV3-1 and TRBJ2-2, with a weak D call TRBD1 (5 bases). CDR3 length equals 16 residues. Germline loops: CDR1 LGHDT, CDR2 YNNKEL (reference sequence). The V and J ends lost 7 bases and 5 bases respectively, with 20 bases between them. The CDR3 loop is CASTNLGLSRTGELFF. The CDR3 DNA follows: TGTGCCAGCACAAATTTGGGGCTCAGTAGGACCGGGGAGCTGTTTTTT.

This clonotype was observed a few times. This chain connects TRBV12-3 or TRBV12-4 to TRBJ2-1, with TRBD1 matching over 7 bases. The CDR3 has 14 amino acids. Trimming cost V 5 bases and J 2 bases; bases outside gene matches: 3. The CDR3 nucleotides read TGTGCCAGCAGTGGACAGGCGACCTACAATGAGCAGTTCTTC. As protein: CASSGQATYNEQFF.

The genes are TRBV6-1 and TRBJ2-7; 9 bases align to TRBD1. Unmatched junction bases numbered 18, after V lost 6 bases and J lost 9 bases. From germline, CDR1 is MNHNS and CDR2 SASEGT. This CDR3 is built from 16 residues. Written as DNA, the CDR3 is TGTGCCAGCAGCTCCCGATCAAGGACAGGGGATACCAGGCAGTACTTC. Translating it yields CASSSRSRTGDTRQYF.

The sample holds a few counts of this clonotype. This chain uses TRBV7-2 with TRBJ1-5, with 7 nucleotides matching TRBD1. CDR1 and CDR2 (germline): SGHTA, FQGNSA. CDR3 length equals 14 residues. The V gene end was trimmed by 1 base and the J gene end by 6 bases; junction bases not matched to a gene: 3. CDR3 in DNA: TGTGCCAGCAGCTTAGTAGGGGGCGGTCAGCCCCAGCATTTT. Its protein is CASSLVGGGQPQHF. Supplemented by reference TRBV7-2 and TRBJ1-5, the full variable domain reads GAGVSQSPSNKVTEKGKDVELRCDPISGHTALYWYRQSLGQGLEFLIYFQGNSAPDKSGLPSDRFSAERTGGSVSTLTIQRTQQEDSAVYLCASSLVGGGQPQHFGDGTRLSIL.

This clonotype was seen many times. The genes are TRBV20-1 and TRBJ2-7; D is ambiguous. The V end lost 2 bases, the J end lost 4 bases, and 9 bases lay between the germline ends. Germline CDR1 DFQATT, CDR2 SNEGSKA (reference sequence). The length of the CDR3 is 12 residues. The CDR3 DNA is TGCAGTGCTAGAAGAACAGAGTACGAGCAGTACTTC. Translation gives CSARRTEYEQYF.

This chain uses TRBV6-5 with TRBJ2-1; TRBD2 matches 9 bases. Germline V CDR1 and CDR2: MNHEY, SVGAGI. V trimming: 0 bases; J trimming: 6 bases; junction bases outside the gene matches: 6. There are 16 residues in the CDR3. The CDR3 nucleotides read TGTGCCAGCAGTTACTCGGCGGGGGGGCCAAGCAATGAGCAGTTCTTC. It codes for CASSYSAGGPSNEQFF.